What follows are 32 T cell receptor beta chains derived from one specimen sequenced in a study of cytomegalovirus exposure and HLA in healthy donors. The study ran its PCR with 60 Vbeta and 13 Jbeta primers. Data came from immunoSEQ multiplex PCR; TCRdb stores just in-frame clones and leaves some out. Among some 180,000 clones listed, approximately 80% were seen once. What was sequenced was PBMCs. These receptors were taken from a man aged 35 to 55 in good health and CMV-seropositive.

The genes are TRBV5-4 and TRBJ1-1; D possibly corresponds to TRBD1 (6 bases). The CDR3 extends over 12 amino acids. Per germline, CDR1 SGHNT and CDR2 YYREEE (reference sequence). V was trimmed by 2 bases and J by 7 bases, leaving 9 bases between them. CDR3 nucleotides: TGTGCCAGCAGCTTATCACAGGGTGAAGCTTTCTTT. As protein: CASSLSQGEAFF.

This clone appeared a few times. The CDR3 is CASSSTQNYGYTF. The CDR3 region has the DNA TGTGCCAGCAGCTCAACTCAAAACTATGGCTACACCTTC. This chain uses TRBV11-2 with TRBJ1-2; unclear D gene. Germline loops: CDR1 SGHAT, CDR2 FQNNGV. The V end was cut by 4 bases, the J end by 2 bases, with 8 bases between. This CDR3 spans 13 amino acids.

This chain joins TRBV18 and TRBJ2-7; the match to TRBD2 covers 13 bases. CDR1 is KGHSH, CDR2 LQKENI, per germline. The CDR3 extends over 16 amino acids. After removal of 3 bases from V and 3 bases from J, the junction contained 5 bases not matched to a gene. The CDR3 loop reads CASSPPGLAGIYEQYF. In DNA, the CDR3 is TGTGCCAGCTCACCCCCGGGACTAGCGGGGATCTACGAGCAGTACTTC.

The J gene is TRBJ2-3, the V gene TRBV9; D is possibly TRBD1 (5 bases). The CDR3 totals 15 residues. Germline CDR1 is SGDLS and CDR2 is YYNGEE. Trimming removed 0 bases at V and 2 bases at J, with 10 bases between. The CDR3, as DNA: TGTGCCAGCAGCGTAGGAGACAGCCTCACAGATACGCAGTATTTT. As protein: CASSVGDSLTDTQYF.

This clone was counted ten times or more. The chain couples TRBV7-9 to TRBJ2-1; 14 bases are shared with TRBD2. The CDR3 covers 19 residues. The germline gives CDR1 SEHNR, CDR2 FQNEAQ (reference sequence). V lost 1 base to trimming and J lost 2 bases; unmatched junction nucleotides: 7. As DNA, the CDR3 is TGTGCCAGCAGCTTAGAGGGGGGACTAGCGGGAGACCCCTACAATGAGCAGTTCTTC. Encoded protein: CASSLEGGLAGDPYNEQFF.

This sequence joins TRBV7-9 and TRBJ2-7, with D possibly matching TRBD1 (5 bases). CDR3 length: 13 amino acids. Trimming shortened V by 5 bases and J by 1 base, and 9 bases separated the two germline ends. CDR1 and CDR2 (germline): SEHNR, FQNEAQ (reference sequence). The CDR3 DNA reads as TGTGCCAGCAGCGGGCAGGGTTCCTACGAGCAGTACTTC. Protein product: CASSGQGSYEQYF.

The chain uses TRBV6-1 and TRBJ1-6; tentatively, D is TRBD1 (6 bases). The V end lost 4 bases, the J end lost 0 bases, and 10 bases lay between the germline ends. This CDR3 contains 16 residues. Germline V gene data show CDR1 as MNHNS and CDR2 as SASEGT. The CDR3 spells CASSGRQDSYNSPLHF. As DNA, the CDR3 is TGTGCCAGCAGTGGGAGACAGGACTCCTATAATTCACCCCTCCACTTT.

This chain uses TRBV10-2 with TRBJ1-1, with D tentatively TRBD1 (6 bases). The CDR3 is made up of 13 amino acids. The V end lost 4 bases, the J end lost 4 bases, and 10 bases lay between the germline ends. Germline assignment: CDR1 WSHSY and CDR2 SAAADI. The CDR3 DNA follows: TGCGCCAGCAGTGCACAGGGCGGCACTGAAGCTTTCTTT. It specifies CASSAQGGTEAFF.

As for this clone: One junction end does not reproduce the germline sequence, and a read error may be involved. V is TRBV10-3 and J is TRBJ2-7, with 8 bases identical to TRBD1. The CDR3 length is 13 residues. CDR1 is ENHRY, CDR2 SYGVKD, per germline. Here the CDR3 DNA reads TGTGCCAGCAGTTCAGGGGGCCCCTACGAGCAGTACTTC. Residues: CASSSGGPYEQYF.

The rearrangement uses TRBV7-2 and TRBJ2-7, with D maybe TRBD2 (6 bases). Per germline, CDR1 SGHTA and CDR2 FQGNSA. The CDR3 is 13 residues long. V was shortened by 10 bases and J by 2 bases, with 15 bases between the two germline ends. CDR3 nucleotide sequence: TGTGCCATCTCCGGGACTCACACCTACGAGCAGTACTTC. Translated, it gives CAISGTHTYEQYF.

The V call is TRBV7-2, the J call TRBJ2-7; D possibly corresponds to TRBD2 (5 bases). V was trimmed by 5 bases and J by 7 bases, leaving 18 bases between them. CDR1 and CDR2 (germline): SGHTA, FQGNSA. The CDR3 covers 14 residues. CDR3 loop: CASSPRSPGWEQYF. CDR3 coding DNA: TGTGCCAGCAGCCCCCGTTCCCCGGGGTGGGAGCAGTACTTC.

This chain uses TRBV6-5 with TRBJ1-5, with 8 bases that match TRBD1. With V trimmed by 0 bases and J by 9 bases, 7 bases remained unmatched. The CDR3 extends over 15 amino acids. CDR1 and CDR2 from the germline V gene are MNHEY and SVGAGI. CDR3 protein: CASSYSRAGGMPQHF. For the CDR3, the DNA is TGTGCCAGCAGTTACTCGAGGGCAGGGGGCATGCCCCAGCATTTT.

V is TRBV19 and J is TRBJ1-2; D might be TRBD1 (5 bases). Germline V CDR1 and CDR2: LNHDA, SQIVND (reference sequence). V lost 4 bases and J lost 3, with 9 bases in between. There are 13 residues in the CDR3. DNA of the CDR3: TGTGCCAGTAGTACCTCGGGGGACTATGGCTACACCTTC. Translation gives CASSTSGDYGYTF.

The gene calls are TRBV7-3 and TRBJ2-2; TRBD1 matches 8 bases. The V gene end was trimmed by 4 bases and the J gene end by 7 bases; junction bases not matched to a gene: 5. From germline, CDR1 is SGHTA and CDR2 FQGTGA. CDR3 length: 14 residues. CDR3 loop: CASSSDRAGGELFF. The DNA of the CDR3 is TGTGCCAGCAGCTCGGACAGGGCGGGCGGGGAGCTGTTTTTT. Filled out from reference TRBV7-3 and TRBJ2-2, the complete variable domain reads GAGVSQTPSNKVTEKGKYVELRCDPISGHTALYWYRQSLGQGPEFLIYFQGTGAADDSGLPNDRFFAVRPEGSVSTLKIQRTERGDSAVYLCASSSDRAGGELFFGEGSRLTVL.

Here the CDR3 DNA reads TGTGCCAGCAGAATCTCAGGGGCATCGTACGAAAAACTGTTTTTT. Amino acid sequence: CASRISGASYEKLFF. V and J are TRBV27 and TRBJ1-4, with a possible D match to TRBD1 (6 bases). V was clipped by 6 bases and J by 8 bases, with 19 bases between them. Germline-derived CDR1 and CDR2 are MNHEY and SMNVEV (reference sequence). This CDR3 has 15 residues.

The chain links TRBV7-8 to TRBJ1-6; D remains ambiguous. This CDR3 has 15 amino acids. Per germline, CDR1 SGHVS and CDR2 FQNEAQ. The V end was cut by 2 bases, the J end by 6 bases, with 11 bases between. This chain's CDR3 is CASSLQGSGNSPLHF. The CDR3 region has the DNA TGTGCCAGCAGCTTACAAGGGAGCGGTAATTCACCCCTCCACTTT.

The chain joins TRBV5-1 to TRBJ2-2, with 15 nucleotides matching TRBD2. From germline, CDR1 is SGHRS and CDR2 YFSETQ. The CDR3 loop spans 18 amino acids. Trimming took 4 bases from V and 0 from J; bases not matched to a gene: 4. CDR3 region: CASSTGLAGGANTGELFF. The CDR3 nucleotides are TGCGCCAGCAGCACCGGACTAGCGGGGGGGGCGAACACCGGGGAGCTGTTTTTT.

This rearrangement joins TRBV10-3 to TRBJ2-3, with 13 bases aligning to TRBD2. Trimming cost V 6 bases and J 7 bases; bases outside gene matches: 7. The germline V gene encodes CDR1 ENHRY and CDR2 SYGVKD. This CDR3 has 15 residues. The CDR3 sequence: CAIRGTSGETNTQYF. The CDR3, as DNA: TGTGCCATCAGGGGGACTAGCGGGGAGACGAATACGCAGTATTTT.

This rearrangement joins TRBV27 to TRBJ2-7; TRBD1 matches at 7 bases. J lost 6 bases, V lost 6 bases, and 8 bases had no gene match. CDR1 MNHEY and CDR2 SMNVEV come from the germline V gene (reference sequence). CDR3 length: 13 residues. The CDR3 loop reads CASSEDRVGEQYF. The DNA of the CDR3 is TGTGCCAGCAGCGAAGACAGGGTCGGCGAGCAGTACTTC.

This sequence joins TRBV30 and TRBJ2-1; a possible D gene is TRBD1 (5 bases). Germline V gene sequence: CDR1 GTSNPN, CDR2 SVGIG (reference sequence). The V end was cut by 0 bases, the J end by 1 base, with 13 bases between. There are 16 residues in the CDR3. The CDR3 is CAWSVPQGDSYNEQFF. Written as DNA, the CDR3 is TGTGCCTGGAGTGTACCCCAAGGGGATTCCTACAATGAGCAGTTCTTC. The whole variable domain, filled in from reference TRBV30 and TRBJ2-1, reads SQTIHQWPATLVQPVGSPLSLECTVEGTSNPNLYWYRQAAGRGLQLLFYSVGIGQISSEVPQNLSASRPQDRQFILSSKKLLLSDSGFYLCAWSVPQGDSYNEQFFGPGTRLTVL.

This clone was picked up one time. The chain employs TRBV27 and TRBJ2-2; 8 bases line up with TRBD1. Germline loops: CDR1 MNHEY, CDR2 SMNVEV (reference sequence). J gave up 3 bases and V 7 bases, and 4 bases lay outside the gene matches. The CDR3 runs to 14 residues. DNA of the CDR3: TGTGCCAGCACCCGACAGGGGTACACCGGGGAGCTGTTTTTT. It specifies CASTRQGYTGELFF.

This chain uses TRBV28 with TRBJ1-1, with D possibly being TRBD1 (5 bases). The germline V gene encodes CDR1 MDHEN and CDR2 SYDVKM. The V gene lost 3 bases and the J gene lost 11 bases, with 19 bases spanning the gap. The CDR3 loop spans 14 amino acids. The CDR3 spells CASSFRQNSLSAFF. The CDR3 DNA is TGTGCCAGCAGTTTCCGACAGAATTCCTTGAGCGCTTTCTTT.

The rearrangement links TRBV5-1 to TRBJ1-1; D remains ambiguous. V gave up 0 bases and J gave up 7 bases, with 13 bases separating them. CDR3 size: 14 residues. Germline V gene sequence: CDR1 SGHRS, CDR2 YFSETQ. CDR3 bases: TGCGCCAGCAGCTTGGTCCCGGGGTCGGTTGAAGCTTTCTTT. Its protein is CASSLVPGSVEAFF. The full variable domain, its missing parts supplied by reference TRBV5-1 and TRBJ1-1, is KAGVTQTPRYLIKTRGQQVTLSCSPISGHRSVSWYQQTPGQGLQFLFEYFSETQRNKGNFPGRFSGRQFSNSRSEMNVSTLELGDSALYLCASSLVPGSVEAFFGQGTRLTVV.

CDR3 loop: CASSNGLAADTQYF. The CDR3 DNA reads as TGTGCCAGCAGCAACGGACTAGCGGCAGATACGCAGTATTTT. The chain carries TRBV7-9 and TRBJ2-3; 10 bases map to TRBD2. In germline, CDR1 is SEHNR, CDR2 FQNEAQ (reference sequence). V trimming: 5 bases; J trimming: 4 bases; junction bases outside the gene matches: 3. CDR3 length: 14 residues. Together with reference TRBV7-9 and TRBJ2-3, the CDR3 gives the full variable domain: DTGVSQNPRHKITKRGQNVTFRCDPISEHNRLYWYRQTLGQGPEFLTYFQNEAQLEKSRLLSDRFSAERPKGSFSTLEIQRTEQGDSAMYLCASSNGLAADTQYFGPGTRLTVL.

The rearrangement links TRBV6-1 to TRBJ1-6; no definite D call. V dropped 7 bases and J dropped 7 bases, with 11 bases sitting between them. The CDR3 consists of 13 residues. Germline V gives CDR1 MNHNS, CDR2 SASEGT. This CDR3 is CASKVVSNSPLHF. The CDR3 nucleotides read TGTGCCAGCAAGGTCGTTAGCAATTCACCCCTCCACTTT.

The chain links TRBV4-2 to TRBJ2-5; 11 nucleotides line up with TRBD2. The end of the DNA aligns better with TRBJ2-7, so the J call may be wrong. Germline V gene lookup returns CDR1 LGHNA and CDR2 YNFKEQ. The CDR3 spans 18 residues. The CDR3 region is CASSQDRYSLAGGAEQYF. In nucleotides, the CDR3 is TGTGCCAGCAGCCAGGATAGGTACTCCCTAGCGGGAGGCGCCGAGCAGTACTTC.

The chain joins TRBV4-3 to TRBJ2-1; 12 nucleotides align to TRBD2. The germline gives CDR1 LGHNA, CDR2 YSLEER. Trimming took 4 bases from V and 8 from J; bases not matched to a gene: 12. The CDR3 has 17 residues. In DNA form, the CDR3 reads TGCGCCAGCAGCCGCGGACTAGCGGGGTCCGGTGGTTATGAGCAGTTCTTC. Protein sequence: CASSRGLAGSGGYEQFF.

V gene TRBV13 combines with J gene TRBJ2-1; 8 bases agree with TRBD2. Looked up from germline, CDR1 is PRHDT and CDR2 is FYEKMQ (reference sequence). There are 18 residues in the CDR3. With 0 bases clipped from V and 0 bases from J, the junction kept 7 bases outside the gene matches. This CDR3 is CASSLGGLAGLSYNEQFF. CDR3 DNA: TGTGCCAGCAGCTTAGGTGGGCTAGCGGGCCTCTCCTACAATGAGCAGTTCTTC.

The rearrangement uses TRBV5-1 and TRBJ2-3, with 8 bases identical to TRBD1. CDR3 length: 16 amino acids. Germline V gene lookup returns CDR1 SGHRS and CDR2 YFSETQ. The ends lost 0 bases at V and 3 bases at J; junction bases unmatched: 6. The CDR3 DNA sequence: TGCGCCAGCAGCTTGGTAAACAGGGGGTCTACAGATACGCAGTATTTT. Translated, it gives CASSLVNRGSTDTQYF.

The V call is TRBV15, the J call TRBJ2-2, with D tentatively TRBD2 (6 bases). Germline V lookup: CDR1 LNHNV, CDR2 YYDKDF (reference sequence). This CDR3 is 15 amino acids long. V was trimmed by 1 base and J by 6 bases, leaving 12 bases between them. The CDR3 bases are TGTGCCACCAGCAGAGGGGGGGAAAGGGCCGGGGAGCTGTTTTTT. Protein product: CATSRGGERAGELFF.

This clone appeared a single time. The rearrangement joins TRBV4-1 to TRBJ2-1; a possible D gene is TRBD2 (6 bases). V was trimmed by 0 bases and J by 0 bases, leaving 12 bases between them. There are 17 residues in the CDR3. Germline CDR1 reads MGHRA; CDR2 reads YSYEKL. The CDR3 DNA reads TGCGCCAGCAGCCAAGATCTGGGCGGGGCCTCCTACAATGAGCAGTTCTTC. Protein: CASSQDLGGASYNEQFF.

J is TRBJ1-5 and V is TRBV5-5; D unresolved. The CDR3 has 15 residues. Germline V lookup: CDR1 SGHKS, CDR2 YYEKEE (reference sequence). Trimming left V 0 bases short and J 9 bases short, with 16 bases between. The CDR3 region has the DNA TGTGCCAGCAGCTTGGGGGAGGTCGCTTCGTGGCCCCAGCATTTT. Encoded protein: CASSLGEVASWPQHF.